A single sample gave rise to the 30 T cell receptor beta chains below, sequenced in a study of shared clonotypes between healthy human individuals. Repertoires were generated with immunoSEQ multiplex PCR, while TCRdb's copy carries only in-frame clones and drops some. The sample includes around 690,000 clones, 90% of them seen just once. The sample taken for sequencing was memory CD8+ T cells from PBMCs. Subset: CD45RO+ cells pooled with CCR7-negative TemRA cells. The receptor set was obtained from a man aged 18 to 35 in good health. Some clones in this sample may be carry-over from other donors' samples.

The genes are TRBV5-1 and TRBJ1-2; D possibly corresponds to TRBD1 (6 bases). Trimming stripped 0 bases from V and 2 bases from J, with 17 bases between. The CDR3 has 17 amino acids. Germline V gene data show CDR1 as SGHRS and CDR2 as YFSETQ. This CDR3 reads CASSLEVGDIKNYGYTF. The CDR3 DNA reads as TGCGCCAGCAGCTTGGAGGTAGGGGACATAAAGAACTATGGCTACACCTTC. The full variable domain, its missing parts supplied by reference TRBV5-1 and TRBJ1-2, is KAGVTQTPRYLIKTRGQQVTLSCSPISGHRSVSWYQQTPGQGLQFLFEYFSETQRNKGNFPGRFSGRQFSNSRSEMNVSTLELGDSALYLCASSLEVGDIKNYGYTFGSGTRLTVV.

The V and J genes are TRBV5-6 and TRBJ2-3, with 9 bases matching TRBD1. CDR1 and CDR2 from the germline V gene are SGHDT and YYEEEE. The CDR3 has 16 residues. V lost 0 bases, J lost 1 base, and 3 bases stayed unmatched. CDR3 DNA: TGTGCCAGCAGCTTGGGACAGGGGGGACGCACAGATACGCAGTATTTT. Protein product: CASSLGQGGRTDTQYF.

The rearrangement links TRBV30 to TRBJ2-7, with a possible D match to TRBD1 (7 bases). The CDR3 extends over 11 amino acids. Germline loops: CDR1 GTSNPN, CDR2 SVGIG (reference sequence). V lost 4 bases, J lost 4 bases, and 8 bases lay in between. The CDR3 protein is CAWTGGYEQYF. The CDR3 nucleotides are TGTGCCTGGACAGGGGGGTACGAGCAGTACTTC.

This clone was detected only a few times. This chain joins TRBV7-9 and TRBJ1-2; unclear D gene. The V and J ends lost 7 bases and 3 bases respectively, with 6 bases between them. Germline V gene sequence: CDR1 SEHNR, CDR2 FQNEAQ (reference sequence). CDR3 size: 11 residues. CDR3 sequence reads: CASIGDYGYTF. The CDR3 nucleotides are TGTGCCAGCATCGGGGACTATGGCTACACCTTC.

The chain has TRBV9 and TRBJ2-7; 9 bases agree with TRBD2. Per the germline V gene, CDR1 is SGDLS and CDR2 is YYNGEE. The V gene end was trimmed by 7 bases and the J gene end by 0 bases; junction bases not matched to a gene: 8. This CDR3 spans 15 amino acids. The CDR3 bases are TGTGCCAGCTCTAATAGCGGGAGCCTCTCCTACGAGCAGTACTTC. It translates to CASSNSGSLSYEQYF.

The gene calls are TRBV4-2 and TRBJ2-6; D is uncertain. The CDR3 consists of 16 residues. Germline V lookup: CDR1 LGHNA, CDR2 YNFKEQ. V was clipped by 0 bases and J by 0 bases, with 6 bases between them. DNA of the CDR3: TGTGCCAGCAGCCAAGATTCCCCCTCTGGGGCCAACGTCCTGACTTTC. It encodes CASSQDSPSGANVLTF.

The V and J genes are TRBV6-1 and TRBJ2-7; 7 nucleotides align to TRBD2. V lost 2 bases to trimming and J lost 2 bases; unmatched junction nucleotides: 9. The CDR3 is 16 residues long. The germline V gene encodes CDR1 MNHNS and CDR2 SASEGT. As DNA, the CDR3 is TGTGCCAGCAGTGAAAGGGTTGGACTAGTGGCCTACGAGCAGTACTTC. Its translation is CASSERVGLVAYEQYF.

The rearrangement joins TRBV29-1 to TRBJ1-2; unclear D gene. The V gene lost 0 bases and the J gene lost 2 bases, with 1 base spanning the gap. The CDR3 totals 11 residues. The germline V gene has CDR1 SQVTM and CDR2 ANQGSEA. The CDR3 protein is CSVEDNYGYTF. The CDR3 bases are TGCAGCGTTGAAGACAACTATGGCTACACCTTC.

The CDR3 DNA sequence: TGCAGCGCCCTTTTTCAAACTTCGAGGGGGCCCTATGGCTACACCTTC. This translates into CSALFQTSRGPYGYTF. The chain is built from TRBV29-1 and TRBJ1-2; 7 nucleotides align to TRBD1. The CDR3 length is 16 residues. CDR1 SQVTM and CDR2 ANQGSEA come from the germline V gene. The ends lost 7 bases at V and 4 bases at J; junction bases unmatched: 18.

The chain recombines TRBV25-1 with TRBJ2-5; 10 bases are a match to TRBD2. With V trimmed by 3 bases and J by 9 bases, 7 bases remained unmatched. The CDR3 is 14 residues long. Germline loops: CDR1 MGHDK, CDR2 SYGVNS. The CDR3 protein is CASSDQSSGRPQYF. The CDR3 region has the DNA TGTGCCAGCAGTGACCAGAGTAGCGGGAGGCCCCAGTACTTC.

The V call is TRBV6-5, the J call TRBJ2-2; D call uncertain. Germline V gene sequence: CDR1 MNHEY, CDR2 SVGAGI. The CDR3 is made up of 15 amino acids. V was clipped by 5 bases and J by 0 bases, with 10 bases between them. The CDR3 bases are TGTGCCAGCAGTATTAGGGTCTCGAACACCGGGGAGCTGTTTTTT. This sequence encodes CASSIRVSNTGELFF.

Points on this clone: The sample contains more than one DNA sequence encoding this CDR3. The rearrangement uses TRBV28 and TRBJ2-1, with D hard to call. Germline-derived CDR1 and CDR2 are MDHEN and SYDVKM. The V gene lost 4 bases and the J gene lost 6 bases, with 4 bases spanning the gap. There are 11 residues in the CDR3. CDR3 region: CASSSGNEQFF. CDR3 DNA: TGTGCCAGCAGTTCTGGCAATGAGCAGTTCTTC.

The V and J genes are TRBV30 and TRBJ2-7; D perhaps matches TRBD2 (5 bases). CDR1 and CDR2 from the germline V gene are GTSNPN and SVGIG (reference sequence). Trimming shortened V by 2 bases and J by 7 bases, and 15 bases separated the two germline ends. The CDR3 contains 13 residues. The CDR3 region is CAWSLVGVVEQYF. CDR3 bases: TGTGCCTGGAGTTTGGTGGGAGTGGTTGAGCAGTACTTC.

V usage is TRBV11-1 and J usage is TRBJ1-1; D is undetermined. Germline values: CDR1 SGHAT, CDR2 FQDESV (reference sequence). Trimming removed 5 bases from V and 7 bases from J, with 11 bases in between. This CDR3 contains 12 residues. DNA for the CDR3: TGTGCCAGCAGCCACGACATTAGTGAAGCTTTCTTT. Amino acid sequence: CASSHDISEAFF. Looking up the rest from reference TRBV11-1 and TRBJ1-1 gives the full variable domain: EAEVAQSPRYKITEKSQAVAFWCDPISGHATLYWYRQILGQGPELLVQFQDESVVDDSQLPKDRFSAERLKGVDSTLKIQPAELGDSAMYLCASSHDISEAFFGQGTRLTVV.

The chain combines TRBV6-4 with TRBJ2-7, with no clear D. The CDR3 totals 13 residues. CDR1 and CDR2 (germline): MRHNA, SNTAGT. V lost 0 bases and J 5 bases, leaving 8 bases between the germline ends. This CDR3 is CASSDSISDEQYF. In DNA, the CDR3 is TGTGCCAGCAGTGACTCGATTTCAGACGAGCAGTACTTC.

This chain uses TRBV11-2 with TRBJ2-3; no clear D gene. Looked up from germline, CDR1 is SGHAT and CDR2 is FQNNGV. The ends were cut back, 5 bases at V and 4 bases at J, with 10 bases in the middle. This CDR3 has 13 amino acids. The chain's CDR3 is CASSLGRADTQYF. The CDR3 region has the DNA TGTGCCAGCAGCCTCGGTCGGGCAGATACGCAGTATTTT.

The chain is built from TRBV7-9 and TRBJ2-1; 11 bases map to TRBD2. The V gene's germline CDR1 is SEHNR and CDR2 FQNEAQ (reference sequence). The CDR3 spans 17 residues. V dropped 3 bases and J dropped 3; count of bases not matched to a gene: 7. The chain's CDR3 is CASSLGGLAGYYNEQFF. In nucleotides, the CDR3 is TGTGCCAGCAGCTTGGGTGGACTAGCGGGCTACTACAATGAGCAGTTCTTC.

This clone was recorded only once. The chain joins TRBV5-6 to TRBJ1-1; 7 bases fit TRBD1. In germline, CDR1 is SGHDT, CDR2 YYEEEE. V trimming: 0 bases; J trimming: 2 bases; junction bases outside the gene matches: 13. The CDR3 runs to 18 residues. The CDR3 is CASSLERVRTGFNTEAFF. The CDR3 DNA sequence: TGTGCCAGCAGCTTGGAAAGGGTTAGGACAGGTTTTAACACTGAAGCTTTCTTT.

The chain links TRBV5-1 to TRBJ2-5; 16 bases agree with TRBD2. With V trimmed by 4 bases and J by 4 bases, 7 bases remained unmatched. The CDR3 loop spans 17 amino acids. The germline gives CDR1 SGHRS, CDR2 YFSETQ. The CDR3 DNA is TGCGCCAGCAGCCACGGGACTAGCGGGAGGGCCGTAGAGACCCAGTACTTC. Translation: CASSHGTSGRAVETQYF.

Only a few counts were recorded for this clone. The sample has other DNA sequences that encode this CDR3 too. The chain has TRBV7-9 and TRBJ2-1; no clear D gene. The CDR3 loop spans 11 amino acids. V was clipped by 1 base and J by 8 bases, with 3 bases between them. In germline, CDR1 is SEHNR, CDR2 FQNEAQ (reference sequence). CDR3 DNA sequence: TGTGCCAGCAGCTTAGGGGATGAGCAGTTCTTC. This encodes CASSLGDEQFF.

This clone was observed a few times. The chain is built from TRBV2 and TRBJ2-7; 9 nucleotides agree with TRBD2. CDR3 length: 15 residues. V dropped 6 bases and J dropped 3; count of bases not matched to a gene: 9. Germline CDR1 SNHLY, CDR2 FYNNEI. CDR3 nucleotide sequence: TGTGCCAGCAGGCTAGCGGGGCCCCATATCTACGAGCAGTACTTC. Its protein product is CASRLAGPHIYEQYF.

V usage is TRBV9 and J usage is TRBJ2-3, with 11 bases aligning to TRBD2. The CDR3 covers 16 residues. Germline V gene sequence: CDR1 SGDLS, CDR2 YYNGEE. Trimming took 0 bases from V and 3 from J; bases not matched to a gene: 3. As DNA, the CDR3 is TGTGCCAGCAGCGTAGGACTAGCGGGACGAACAGATACGCAGTATTTT. Protein: CASSVGLAGRTDTQYF.

Of note for this clone: This may come from a read error, since a much larger clone is one base off. The chain is built from TRBV7-9 and TRBJ2-1; the D gene is possibly TRBD2 (6 bases). Germline V lookup: CDR1 SEHNR, CDR2 FQNEAQ (reference sequence). Trimming cost V 3 bases and J 3 bases, with 6 bases left between them. This CDR3 is built from 13 residues. The CDR3 nucleotides are TGTGCCAGCAGCTTGCGGGACTACAATGAGCAGTTCTTC. Translating it yields CASSLRDYNEQFF.

The chain uses TRBV7-9 and TRBJ2-1; D unclear. CDR1 is SEHNR, CDR2 FQNEAQ, per germline (reference sequence). V lost 5 bases, J lost 0 bases, and 14 bases lay in between. The CDR3 has 16 residues. CDR3 loop: CASSPTTGSSYNEQFF. The CDR3 DNA is TGTGCCAGCAGCCCTACGACCGGCAGCTCCTACAATGAGCAGTTCTTC.

The table lists this clone with a few counts. V gene TRBV2 combines with J gene TRBJ2-6, with 8 bases identical to TRBD2. Trimming cost V 6 bases and J 1 base; bases outside gene matches: 8. This CDR3 spans 17 amino acids. Germline assignment: CDR1 SNHLY and CDR2 FYNNEI. CDR3 amino acids: CASSSGSPLSGANVLTF. The CDR3 DNA is TGTGCCAGCAGCAGCGGGAGCCCTCTATCTGGGGCCAACGTCCTGACTTTC.

The J gene is TRBJ2-7, the V gene TRBV12-1. TRBV12-1 is an annotated pseudogene. CDR3 size: 16 residues. This chain's CDR3 is CASSVLSRDPQYEQYF. Here the CDR3 DNA reads TGTGCCAGCAGCGTTCTCTCGAGGGACCCACAATACGAGCAGTACTTC.

This sequence joins TRBV27 and TRBJ2-1; D is tentatively TRBD1 or TRBD2 (5 bases each). The CDR3 totals 15 residues. CDR1 and CDR2 (germline): MNHEY, SMNVEV (reference sequence). Deletions cut 8 bases from V and 6 bases from J, with 20 bases between. The CDR3 is CASWGPGYSSNEQFF. Written as DNA, the CDR3 is TGTGCCAGCTGGGGACCAGGGTATTCGAGCAATGAGCAGTTCTTC.

This rearrangement joins TRBV7-8 to TRBJ2-2; TRBD1 agrees at 9 bases. CDR1 SGHVS and CDR2 FQNEAQ come from the germline V gene. This CDR3 region has 14 residues. V was pared by 4 bases and J by 5 bases, with 2 bases of the junction left unmatched. The CDR3 spells CASSSGQGTGELFF. As DNA, the CDR3 is TGTGCCAGCAGCTCGGGACAGGGTACCGGGGAGCTGTTTTTT. The entire variable domain, with the rest obtained from reference TRBV7-8 and TRBJ2-2, is as follows: GAGVSQSPRYKVAKRGQDVALRCDPISGHVSLFWYQQALGQGPEFLTYFQNEAQLDKSGLPSDRFFAERPEGSVSTLKIQRTQQEDSAVYLCASSSGQGTGELFFGEGSRLTVL.

This chain links TRBV7-3 with TRBJ1-2; D remains ambiguous. The CDR3 length is 13 residues. Trimming took off 5 bases at V and 5 bases at J, with 12 bases between the two ends. The V gene's germline CDR1 is SGHTA and CDR2 FQGTGA. CDR3 in amino acids: CASSPGESYGYTF. The CDR3 DNA follows: TGTGCCAGCAGCCCCGGAGAGAGTTATGGCTACACCTTC.

The rearrangement uses TRBV2 and TRBJ2-5, with 10 bases matching TRBD1. The CDR3 runs to 14 residues. Germline-derived CDR1 and CDR2 are SNHLY and FYNNEI. V shed 6 bases, J shed 2 bases, and the junction held 3 bases outside the gene matches. The DNA of the CDR3 is TGTGCCAGCAGGGACAGGGGGAAACAAGAGACCCAGTACTTC. Translation gives CASRDRGKQETQYF.